Following are 17 T cell receptor beta chains from one sample sequenced in a study of T cells in Graves' hyperthyroidism and ophthalmopathy. Researchers amplified the TCR beta CDR3 regions from RNA transcripts. The HTBI primer set drove a first-round RT-PCR of the TCR CDR3. TCRdb recomputed calls from the multiplex PCR reads with MiXCR, one row per CDR3 protein. Seen here are hundreds of thousands of distinct CDR3 sequences, roughly 13% observed once, and the top ten hold 34%. Sequencing was done on a sample of blood. Receptors were obtained from a woman in her thirties or forties with Graves' ophthalmopathy.

This clonotype has a single count. One end of the junction fails to match germline, which may point to a read error. The chain is built from TRBV2 and TRBJ2-3; D not certain. The length of the CDR3 is 15 residues. The V gene's germline CDR1 is SNHLY and CDR2 FYNNEI. The CDR3 is CAGSEISSRPDTQYF. CDR3 bases: TGTGCCGGCAGTGAAATCTCATCCCGGCCAGATACGCAGTATTTT.

This clonotype was recorded many times. The chain has TRBV11-2 and TRBJ1-1; TRBD1 matches at 8 bases. CDR1 is SGHAT, CDR2 FQNNGV, per germline. Losses at the gene ends were 8 bases for V and 3 bases for J; bases not matched to a gene: 8. The CDR3 totals 14 residues. The CDR3 here is CASAYTGGDTEAFF. The CDR3 DNA reads as TGTGCCAGCGCCTACACAGGGGGGGACACTGAAGCTTTCTTT.

Ten or more counts support this clonotype. This chain links TRBV20-1 with TRBJ2-7, with D perhaps being TRBD1 or TRBD2 (5 bases each). The germline gives CDR1 DFQATT, CDR2 SNEGSKA (reference sequence). The CDR3 sequence is 16 residues long. The V end was cut by 3 bases, the J end by 1 base, with 19 bases between. CDR3 nucleotides: TGCAGTGCTAGGCCAGGGAGATATCCTAGGTCCTACGAGCAGTACTTC. This gives the protein CSARPGRYPRSYEQYF.

This clonotype has at least ten counts. V gene TRBV7-2 combines with J gene TRBJ2-1; TRBD2 agrees at 11 bases. The CDR3 totals 13 residues. V dropped 5 bases and J dropped 9; count of bases not matched to a gene: 3. Germline V gene lookup returns CDR1 SGHTA and CDR2 FQGNSA. CDR3: CASSVGLAGEQFF. CDR3 DNA: TGTGCCAGCAGCGTCGGACTAGCGGGTGAGCAGTTCTTC.

This clonotype was detected many times. This chain links TRBV20-1 with TRBJ1-6, with D possibly being TRBD1 (6 bases). There are 15 residues in the CDR3. Per germline, CDR1 DFQATT and CDR2 SNEGSKA (reference sequence). Trimming took off 0 bases at V and 9 bases at J, with 15 bases between the two ends. The CDR3 coding sequence is TGCAGTGCTAGAGAGGGACACTACGGTAGTTCACCCCTCCACTTT. It yields the protein CSAREGHYGSSPLHF.

At least ten counts were recorded for this clonotype. The CDR3 nucleotides read TGTGCCAGCAGTGAACCCCACGGGCAGGCCCAATATGGCTACACCTTC. It yields the protein CASSEPHGQAQYGYTF. This chain uses TRBV2 with TRBJ1-2; D is undetermined. The germline V gene has CDR1 SNHLY and CDR2 FYNNEI. The ends were cut back, 2 bases at V and 5 bases at J, with 18 bases in the middle. This CDR3 has 16 residues.

The rearrangement uses TRBV20-1 and TRBJ1-3; D is ambiguous. Trimming pared 3 bases from V and 2 bases from J, leaving 8 bases between. The CDR3 spans 13 residues. Germline V gene data show CDR1 as DFQATT and CDR2 as SNEGSKA (reference sequence). DNA for the CDR3: TGCAGTGCTAGGCGGGAGCCTGGAAACACCATATATTTT. Its protein is CSARREPGNTIYF.

The rearrangement links TRBV5-1 to TRBJ1-1; D is uncertain. The germline V and J ends were trimmed by 0 bases and 3 bases, with 12 bases remaining between them. Looked up from germline, CDR1 is SGHRS and CDR2 is YFSETQ. CDR3 length: 15 amino acids. CDR3 sequence: CASSLAVRKDTEAFF. CDR3 nucleotides: TGCGCCAGCAGCTTGGCTGTAAGGAAGGACACTGAAGCTTTCTTT.

The chain uses TRBV19 and TRBJ1-5; D gene ambiguous. The germline gives CDR1 LNHDA, CDR2 SQIVND (reference sequence). The CDR3 has 16 amino acids. V lost 4 bases to trimming and J lost 3 bases, with 16 bases between them. CDR3 DNA: TGTGCCAGTAGTACCTTTGATTCACCCAACAATCAGCCCCAGCATTTT. Translating gives CASSTFDSPNNQPQHF.

This clonotype showed up many times. CDR3 DNA sequence: TGTGCCAGCAGTGCACAGGGATCCTATGGCTACACCTTC. Amino acids: CASSAQGSYGYTF. The chain links TRBV6-1 to TRBJ1-2; TRBD1 is a possible D gene (6 bases). The CDR3 sequence is 13 residues long. With 4 bases removed from V and 4 bases from J, the gap between germline ends came to 10 bases. Germline V gives CDR1 MNHNS, CDR2 SASEGT.

This clonotype occurred many times. Relative to the germline gene, one junction end is altered; a read error may explain this. The V call is TRBV7-9, the J call TRBJ2-7; D is unresolved. This CDR3 contains 13 residues. Germline V gene lookup returns CDR1 SEHNR and CDR2 FQNEAQ (reference sequence). As DNA, the CDR3 is TGTGCCAGCAGTTTAGCTGGGTCCTACGAGCAGTACTTC. This sequence encodes CASSLAGSYEQYF.

In its sample, this clonotype was seen many times. CDR3 residues: CASRDSRAQYF. The CDR3 DNA reads as TGTGCCAGCAGGGACTCCCGCGCGCAGTATTTT. This sequence joins TRBV12-3 or TRBV12-4 and TRBJ2-3; D perhaps matches TRBD2 (5 bases). The CDR3 is 11 residues long. V was trimmed by 6 bases and J by 10 bases, leaving 11 bases between them.

This chain joins TRBV27 and TRBJ1-5; TRBD1 agrees at 7 bases. Germline-derived CDR1 and CDR2 are MNHEY and SMNVEV (reference sequence). V lost 3 bases and J lost 4; bases outside the gene matches: 6. The CDR3 is 15 residues long. The CDR3 DNA reads as TGTGCCAGCAGTTTTACGCGGGACAGAAATCAGCCCCAGCATTTT. It encodes CASSFTRDRNQPQHF.

This clonotype came up many times. The DNA of the CDR3 is TGTGCCAGCCGGAGGACAACGAACACCGGGGAGCTGTTTTTT. It codes for CASRRTTNTGELFF. V is TRBV2 and J is TRBJ2-2; tentatively, D is TRBD1 or TRBD2 (5 bases each). Trimming shortened V by 8 bases and J by 0 bases, and 10 bases separated the two germline ends. The V gene's germline CDR1 is SNHLY and CDR2 FYNNEI. The CDR3 runs to 14 residues.

This clonotype was detected ten times or more. The J gene is TRBJ1-4, the V gene TRBV28; unclear D gene. The CDR3 loop spans 15 amino acids. Trimming stripped 1 base from V and 5 bases from J, with 11 bases between. Germline CDR1 is MDHEN and CDR2 is SYDVKM. The chain's CDR3 is CASSLFSRRNEKLFF. DNA of the CDR3: TGTGCCAGCAGTTTATTTTCCAGGAGGAATGAAAAACTGTTTTTT.

This clonotype was counted ten times or more. The chain combines TRBV7-9 with TRBJ1-5; TRBD1 agrees at 7 bases. This CDR3 is built from 14 residues. The germline CDR1 and CDR2 sequences are SEHNR and FQNEAQ (reference sequence). V was clipped by 5 bases and J by 4 bases; unmatched bases: 5. The CDR3 region is CASSLTGDNQPQHF. The CDR3 bases are TGTGCCAGCAGCCTCACAGGGGATAATCAGCCCCAGCATTTT.

This clonotype was seen a few times. The chain combines TRBV7-9 with TRBJ2-5; 11 bases agree with TRBD2. Looked up from germline, CDR1 is SEHNR and CDR2 is FQNEAQ (reference sequence). V was clipped by 1 base and J by 5 bases; unmatched bases: 15. The CDR3 has 19 residues. This CDR3 is CASSLGTSGFLEGGETQYF. The DNA for the CDR3 is TGTGCCAGCAGCTTAGGGACTAGCGGGTTTTTAGAAGGAGGCGAGACCCAGTACTTC.